This entry describes one T cell receptor (beta chain). Its antigen is undetermined. This CDR3 comprises 15 residues. V was cut by 3 bases and J by 3 bases, with 12 bases left in between. CDR1 and CDR2 (germline): MNHEY, SVGAGI. The source of the sample is a study of T cell responses to AZD1222 COVID-19 vaccine. Study context: Timing groups of about 4 and about 12 weeks for second doses were pooled. Whole-study findings and limits: An increase in Spike-specific TCR breadth and depth was observed after two AZD1222 doses.

The assay was immunoSEQ multiplex PCR, and TCRdb's table has in-frame clones only and misses some. Of about 110,000 clones in the sample, 87% were seen once. The chain employs TRBV6-5 and TRBJ1-5; no firm D call. This TCR derives from an adult in good health. Source: peripheral blood, taken on day 0 of AZD1222 vaccination. The CDR3 here is CASSYQKGANQPQHF. The CDR3 coding sequence is TGTGCCAGCAGTTATCAAAAAGGAGCCAATCAGCCCCAGCATTTT.